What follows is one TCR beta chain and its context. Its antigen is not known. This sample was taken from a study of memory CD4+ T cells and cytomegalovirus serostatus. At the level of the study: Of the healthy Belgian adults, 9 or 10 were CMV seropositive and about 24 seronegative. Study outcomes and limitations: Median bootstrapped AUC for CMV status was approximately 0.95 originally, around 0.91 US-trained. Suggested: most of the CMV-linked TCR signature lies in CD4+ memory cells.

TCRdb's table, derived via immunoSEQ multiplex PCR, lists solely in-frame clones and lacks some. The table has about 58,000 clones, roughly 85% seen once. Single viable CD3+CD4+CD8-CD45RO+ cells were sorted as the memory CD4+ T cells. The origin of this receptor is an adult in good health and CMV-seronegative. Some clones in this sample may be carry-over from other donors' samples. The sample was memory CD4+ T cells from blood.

The CDR3 DNA sequence: TGTGCCAGCAGCTCACGAGCCGGGGGCTATGGCTACACCTTC. It codes for CASSSRAGGYGYTF. The chain has TRBV7-8 and TRBJ1-2; a weak D match, TRBD1 (5 bases). V was clipped by 4 bases and J by 4 bases, with 13 bases between them. The CDR3 loop spans 14 amino acids. Germline V lookup: CDR1 SGHVS, CDR2 FQNEAQ.